This record covers a single TCR beta chain. As yet, its antigen is unknown. This CDR3 region has 14 residues. Trimming removed 5 bases from V and 8 bases from J, with 18 bases in between. Germline CDR1 reads LNHDA; CDR2 reads SQIVND (reference sequence). The record originates from a study of cytomegalovirus exposure and HLA in healthy donors. Findings and caveats of the study: Serostatus for CMV was the only available immune exposure information.

This PCR relied on a set of 60 Vbeta primers and 13 Jbeta primers. The table came from immunoSEQ multiplex PCR; TCRdb's copy has only in-frame clones and leaves some out. The sample has about 150,000 clones, roughly 82% seen once; the top ten hold 5.5% to 8.5%. The rearrangement uses TRBV19 and TRBJ1-2, with TRBD1 as a possible D gene (6 bases). The receptor was isolated from a woman in her forties or fifties in good health and CMV-seropositive. The source material was PBMCs. The CDR3 here is CASSLITGPGGYTF. In DNA, the CDR3 is TGTGCCAGTAGTCTTATCACAGGGCCCGGCGGCTACACCTTC.